A single sample gave rise to the 30 T cell receptor beta chains below, sequenced in a study of cytomegalovirus exposure and HLA in healthy donors. PCR used 60 Vbeta primers and 13 Jbeta primers. The protocol was immunoSEQ multiplex PCR, while the TCRdb copy is restricted to in-frame clones and leaves out a portion. The sample consists of about 190,000 clones, approximately 80% of them appearing once. The sequenced sample consisted of PBMCs. Every receptor here comes from a male donor in good health and CMV-seronegative.

The chain uses TRBV5-1 and TRBJ2-2; D might be TRBD2 (6 bases). The CDR3 length is 17 residues. Germline CDR1 reads SGHRS; CDR2 reads YFSETQ. V lost 4 bases to trimming and J lost 3 bases, with 19 bases between them. CDR3 region: CASSLEGPGDYTGELFF. CDR3 DNA sequence: TGCGCCAGCAGCCTGGAAGGCCCGGGAGACTACACCGGGGAGCTGTTTTTT.

The chain employs TRBV15 and TRBJ2-5, with 14 bases aligning to TRBD2. The CDR3 extends over 17 amino acids. Germline V gene sequence: CDR1 LNHNV, CDR2 YYDKDF (reference sequence). With 3 bases clipped from V and 5 bases from J, the junction kept 8 bases outside the gene matches. CDR3 nucleotides: TGTGCCACCAGCAGGGGACTAGCGGGGGAGGTGCGGGAGACCCAGTACTTC. It specifies CATSRGLAGEVRETQYF.

This chain joins TRBV25-1 and TRBJ2-1, with TRBD2 matching over 13 bases. CDR3 length equals 16 residues. Germline CDR1 reads MGHDK; CDR2 reads SYGVNS. J was trimmed by 9 bases and V by 1 base; bases with no gene match: 6. CDR3 bases: TGTGCCAGCAGTGAATCGGGGGGACTAGCGGGAAGTGAGCAGTTCTTC. Its protein is CASSESGGLAGSEQFF.

This sequence joins TRBV9 and TRBJ1-2, with 11 bases aligning to TRBD1. The V gene's germline CDR1 is SGDLS and CDR2 YYNGEE. V was pared by 4 bases and J by 1 base, with 6 bases of the junction left unmatched. CDR3 length: 16 amino acids. CDR3 bases: TGTGCCAGCAGCCCGCGGGACAGGGGGTTTAACTATGGCTACACCTTC. Its protein is CASSPRDRGFNYGYTF.

A single count supports this clone. The chain uses TRBV28 and TRBJ2-1; 13 positions match TRBD2. CDR3 length: 15 amino acids. Germline V lookup: CDR1 MDHEN, CDR2 SYDVKM. V lost 2 bases, J lost 10 bases, and 5 bases stayed unmatched. The CDR3 DNA reads as TGTGCCAGCAGTTTAATTACTAGCGGGAGGGAAGAGCAGTTCTTC. Translation: CASSLITSGREEQFF.

The V call is TRBV6-5, the J call TRBJ2-7; 11 nucleotides align to TRBD2. The length of the CDR3 is 15 residues. Germline values: CDR1 MNHEY, CDR2 SVGAGI. V was clipped by 6 bases and J by 1 base; unmatched bases: 5. This CDR3 reads CASSGGLAASYEQYF. The CDR3 region has the DNA TGTGCCAGCAGCGGGGGACTAGCGGCTTCCTACGAGCAGTACTTC.

This clone appeared a few times. CDR3 sequence: CASRTRDRGAGELFF. The CDR3 DNA reads as TGCGCCAGCAGGACCCGGGACAGGGGGGCCGGGGAGCTGTTTTTT. This chain joins TRBV4-3 and TRBJ2-2, with 11 bases matching TRBD1. Per the germline V gene, CDR1 is LGHNA and CDR2 is YSLEER. The ends lost 6 bases at V and 6 bases at J; junction bases unmatched: 6. The CDR3 runs 15 residues.

V usage is TRBV5-1 and J usage is TRBJ2-7; maybe TRBD1 (6 bases). The CDR3 is 16 residues long. V shed 2 bases and J shed 5 bases, with 20 bases lying between them. Germline assignment: CDR1 SGHRS and CDR2 YFSETQ. The CDR3 sequence: CASSLGWAGVLHEQYF. The CDR3 DNA reads TGCGCCAGCAGCTTAGGGTGGGCAGGGGTCCTCCACGAGCAGTACTTC.

The chain is built from TRBV6-4 and TRBJ2-7, with TRBD1 identical over 7 bases. The CDR3 totals 12 residues. The germline V gene encodes CDR1 MRHNA and CDR2 SNTAGT. With 11 bases clipped from V and 2 bases from J, the junction kept 6 bases outside the gene matches. The CDR3, as DNA: TGTGCCCAGAAGGGGGCCCCCTACGAGCAGTACTTC. This gives the protein CAQKGAPYEQYF.

The chain carries TRBV6-6 and TRBJ2-5; 7 nucleotides line up with TRBD1. TRBJ2-7 explains the end of the DNA better; the J call may be wrong. The germline V gene encodes CDR1 MNHNY and CDR2 SVGAGI (reference sequence). The CDR3 runs to 14 residues. Here the CDR3 DNA reads TGTGCCAGCAGTACACGACAGGGCTCCTACGAGCAGTACTTC. Residues: CASSTRQGSYEQYF.

The chain has TRBV10-3 and TRBJ2-1; D is possibly TRBD1 (5 bases). The V end was cut by 2 bases, the J end by 1 base, with 9 bases between. Germline assignment: CDR1 ENHRY and CDR2 SYGVKD. The CDR3 loop spans 15 amino acids. DNA of the CDR3: TGTGCCATCAGTGAGGACAGAGATTCCTACAATGAGCAGTTCTTC. Protein sequence: CAISEDRDSYNEQFF.

The chain joins TRBV18 to TRBJ2-6; no firm D call. Germline loops: CDR1 KGHSH, CDR2 LQKENI. CDR3 size: 14 residues. The ends were cut back, 2 bases at V and 4 bases at J, with 6 bases in the middle. The CDR3 DNA follows: TGTGCCAGCTCACCAGACGGGGGGGCCAACGTCCTGACTTTC. Translating it yields CASSPDGGANVLTF.

This chain uses TRBV6-4 with TRBJ1-2; D is undetermined. V lost 2 bases and J lost 4, with 2 bases in between. The CDR3 runs to 11 residues. Per the germline V gene, CDR1 is MRHNA and CDR2 is SNTAGT. CDR3 bases: TGTGCCAGCAGTGACCTCTATGGCTACACCTTC. This codes for CASSDLYGYTF.

This chain uses TRBV5-1 with TRBJ2-1, with D possibly TRBD2 on 5 matching bases. Germline loops: CDR1 SGHRS, CDR2 YFSETQ. There are 13 residues in the CDR3. Trimming took 3 bases from V and 5 from J, leaving 9 bases between them. CDR3 DNA: TGCGCCAGCAGCTACACTAGTAACAATGAGCAGTTCTTC. As protein: CASSYTSNNEQFF.

This chain connects TRBV27 to TRBJ2-2; D may be TRBD2 (5 bases). Trimming took off 0 bases at V and 4 bases at J, with 12 bases between the two ends. This CDR3 is 16 amino acids long. CDR1 MNHEY and CDR2 SMNVEV come from the germline V gene (reference sequence). CDR3 DNA sequence: TGTGCCAGCAGTTTATCGTGGACTGCACGCACCGGGGAGCTGTTTTTT. Translation: CASSLSWTARTGELFF.

The rearrangement links TRBV9 to TRBJ1-2, with D possibly being TRBD1 (6 bases). With 3 bases removed from V and 2 bases from J, the gap between germline ends came to 11 bases. CDR1 is SGDLS, CDR2 YYNGEE, per germline. CDR3 size: 14 residues. Here the CDR3 reads CASSADSPNYGYTF. CDR3 DNA sequence: TGTGCCAGCAGCGCGGACAGTCCCAACTATGGCTACACCTTC.

This sequence joins TRBV10-3 and TRBJ1-2; D ambiguous. This CDR3 comprises 12 residues. CDR1 and CDR2 (germline): ENHRY, SYGVKD. Trimming removed 1 base at V and 4 bases at J, with 4 bases between. CDR3 residues: CAISELLYGYTF. The DNA of the CDR3 is TGTGCCATCAGTGAGTTACTCTATGGCTACACCTTC.

About this clone itself: The same CDR3 can be traced to other DNA sequences in this sample. The CDR3 DNA reads as TGTGCCAGCAGTTTATCGGGGGGGGCGGTCTATGGCTACACCTTC. It yields the protein CASSLSGGAVYGYTF. This sequence joins TRBV27 and TRBJ1-2; possible D gene TRBD1, 6 bases. CDR1 and CDR2 (germline): MNHEY, SMNVEV (reference sequence). V was pared by 0 bases and J by 4 bases, with 12 bases between. This CDR3 comprises 15 residues.

The chain couples TRBV7-9 to TRBJ2-6; D is possibly TRBD2 (5 bases). The CDR3 is 16 amino acids. CDR1 is SEHNR, CDR2 FQNEAQ, per germline (reference sequence). V lost 0 bases, J lost 4 bases, and 10 bases lay in between. In nucleotides, the CDR3 is TGTGCCAGCAGCTTAGCCCCTTCGGGGGGGGCCAACGTCCTGACTTTC. This translates into CASSLAPSGGANVLTF.

Regarding this clone: The same CDR3 arises from other DNA sequences in this sample as well. This rearrangement joins TRBV5-1 to TRBJ2-7; TRBD1 is a possible D gene (6 bases). Trimming cost V 0 bases and J 5 bases, with 12 bases left between them. CDR1 is SGHRS and CDR2 is YFSETQ in the germline V gene. The CDR3 extends over 14 amino acids. The CDR3 nucleotides read TGCGCCAGCAGCTTGGGAACAGGGATTGACGAGCAGTACTTC. Translation gives CASSLGTGIDEQYF.

This rearrangement joins TRBV7-8 to TRBJ1-5; tentative D call: TRBD1 (6 bases). Trimming stripped 9 bases from V and 0 bases from J, with 9 bases between. This CDR3 has 13 residues. CDR1 is SGHVS and CDR2 is FQNEAQ in the germline V gene. CDR3 nucleotides: TGTGCCAGTGGACAGTTTAGCAATCAGCCCCAGCATTTT. It codes for CASGQFSNQPQHF.

The V call is TRBV7-8, the J call TRBJ1-2; 8 positions agree with TRBD1. V dropped 0 bases and J dropped 8; count of bases not matched to a gene: 8. The CDR3 length is 15 residues. CDR1 is SGHVS and CDR2 is FQNEAQ in the germline V gene. CDR3 DNA: TGTGCCAGCAGCTTAGCCGCGGACAGGGCACGCGGCTACACCTTC. Translated, it gives CASSLAADRARGYTF.

This chain joins TRBV29-1 and TRBJ1-1, with 7 bases matching TRBD1. The germline gives CDR1 SQVTM, CDR2 ANQGSEA. The V and J ends lost 4 bases and 5 bases, in that order; junction bases with no gene match: 7. The CDR3 runs to 13 residues. CDR3 coding DNA: TGCAGCGTTGGTACTGCCAGGGGGACTGAAGCTTTCTTT. Translation gives CSVGTARGTEAFF.

The genes are TRBV7-6 and TRBJ2-1; TRBD2 matches at 7 bases. The CDR3 extends over 16 amino acids. CDR1 and CDR2 from the germline V gene are SGHVS and FNYEAQ. V shed 1 base, J shed 8 bases, and the junction held 11 bases outside the gene matches. The CDR3 loop is CASSLEGGPTLDEQFF. As DNA, the CDR3 is TGTGCCAGCAGCTTAGAGGGAGGGCCTACTCTTGATGAGCAGTTCTTC.

The chain uses TRBV14 and TRBJ2-1, with D maybe TRBD1 (5 bases). CDR1 and CDR2 (germline): SGHDN, FVKESK. The CDR3 covers 19 residues. The V end was cut by 4 bases, the J end by 2 bases, with 24 bases between. CDR3 coding DNA: TGTGCCAGCAGCCCCACCCGGACAACCTGGCTCCCAACCTACAATGAGCAGTTCTTC. As protein: CASSPTRTTWLPTYNEQFF.

The chain carries TRBV27 and TRBJ1-2; no clear D. Germline loops: CDR1 MNHEY, CDR2 SMNVEV (reference sequence). Trimming pared 2 bases from V and 4 bases from J, leaving 20 bases between. The CDR3 is 17 residues long. The chain's CDR3 is CASSLNRAWRGLYGYTF. DNA for the CDR3: TGTGCCAGCAGTTTAAATAGGGCGTGGAGAGGGCTCTATGGCTACACCTTC.

This chain connects TRBV27 to TRBJ1-1; 8 bases match TRBD1. The trim removed 1 base at V and 3 bases at J, leaving 7 bases unmatched. The CDR3 is made up of 16 amino acids. Germline V lookup: CDR1 MNHEY, CDR2 SMNVEV (reference sequence). The CDR3 sequence is CASSLFGARGHTEAFF. The CDR3 nucleotides are TGTGCCAGCAGTTTATTTGGGGCCAGGGGGCACACTGAAGCTTTCTTT.

The chain uses TRBV6-1 and TRBJ1-1, with 8 bases aligning to TRBD1. CDR3 length equals 14 residues. Unmatched junction bases numbered 7, after V lost 5 bases and J lost 5 bases. CDR1 MNHNS and CDR2 SASEGT come from the germline V gene. The CDR3 DNA sequence: TGTGCCAGCAGTACCCGACAGGGGACGACTGAAGCTTTCTTT. This gives the protein CASSTRQGTTEAFF.

The chain recombines TRBV19 with TRBJ1-5; 8 bases line up with TRBD1. Germline CDR1 is LNHDA and CDR2 is SQIVND (reference sequence). CDR3 length equals 15 residues. The trim removed 9 bases at V and 4 bases at J, leaving 11 bases unmatched. The CDR3 sequence is CASQTGTGVNQPQHF. The CDR3 nucleotides read TGTGCCAGCCAAACCGGGACAGGAGTAAATCAGCCCCAGCATTTT.

About this clone itself: One end of the junction fails to match germline, which may point to a read error. CDR3 loop: CASTQGINYGYPF. DNA for the CDR3: TGTGCCAGCACCCAGGGGATTAACTATGGCTACCCCTTC. The chain couples TRBV28 to TRBJ1-2, with D perhaps TRBD1 (6 bases). This CDR3 is built from 13 residues. CDR1 is MDHEN and CDR2 is SYDVKM in the germline V gene.